In its sample, the clone carrying this TCR beta chain was seen a few times. What it binds is unknown. The data are from a study of OX40 agonist ivuxolimab in advanced cancers. The V gene lost 0 bases and the J gene lost 6 bases, with 6 bases spanning the gap. The CDR3 is 13 amino acids. Germline V gene sequence: CDR1 LNHDA, CDR2 SQIVND (reference sequence). Study observations and caveats: At 0.1 to 3.0 mg/kg and by week 6, CD4+ and CD8+ T cells in the blood had expanded clonally. Relative to CD4+, CD8+ T cells held more expanded clones on average.

Clones were sequenced by immunoSEQ multiplex PCR, and TCRdb holds only the in-frame ones, with some missing. The table records 65,000 to 95,000 clones, more than 90% of them present only once. V gene TRBV19 combines with J gene TRBJ1-5; D unclear. The sequence was obtained from an adult with an advanced solid tumor such as melanoma, head and neck, liver or kidney cancer. Specimen: CD4+ or CD8+ T cells sorted from blood, collected in a trial of the OX40 agonist ivuxolimab. The CDR3 bases are TGTGCCAGTAGTATAGATCATAGTCAGCCCCAGCATTTT. Translated, it gives CASSIDHSQPQHF.